The present T cell receptor (beta chain) was sequenced within a study of blood T cells in healthy people across ages. Findings of the study overall: Both naive CD4+ cell counts and diversity were greater in long-lived donors than in aged donors. A roughly linear fall in TCR beta diversity per million T cells was seen with increasing age.

A second PCR, run for roughly 6 to 11 cycles, used a sample-barcoded 5' primer plus a J-beta primer mix. A tag from a template-switch adaptor with 12 random nucleotides marked each cDNA molecule. Every sample produced at least 2.5 million CDR3-containing paired-end reads. Using its own MiXCR run on the 5' RACE reads, TCRdb lists one record per CDR3 protein. The repertoire holds fewer than 1.5 million distinct CDR3 sequences, roughly 40% seen once, with 7% to 9% in the top ten. With respect to this clonotype: Its antigen is undetermined.

V lost 1 base to trimming and J lost 8 bases, with 11 bases between them. This CDR3 comprises 14 residues. J is TRBJ1-4 and V is TRBV12-3 or TRBV12-4, with D hard to call. This sequence originates from a woman younger than 30 in good health. Sequenced input: blood. The CDR3 DNA reads TGTGCCAGCAGTTTAGTGGGGAAGAACGAAAAACTGTTTTTT. This translates into CASSLVGKNEKLFF.